The T cell receptor (beta chain) under discussion was sequenced for a study of response to subunit inactivated influenza vaccine. This CDR3 spans 13 amino acids. The germline CDR1 and CDR2 sequences are DFQATT and SNEGSKA (reference sequence). V lost 6 bases, J lost 9 bases, and 17 bases lay in between. TCRdb fed the RT-PCR reads into MiXCR, producing one record per CDR3 protein. The sample lists around 520,000 distinct CDR3 sequences, approximately 10% occurring once. A few counts support this clonotype. The sequence was obtained from a man over 45 who received an inactivated influenza vaccine. The source was PBMCs from blood, collected on the day of vaccination. The chain joins TRBV20-1 to TRBJ1-4; D is possibly TRBD1 (6 bases). The CDR3 loop is CSAPGTPVQKLFF. The CDR3 DNA reads TGCAGTGCCCCCGGGACACCTGTGCAAAAACTGTTTTTT.